These 32 T cell receptor beta chains were all obtained from the same sample, sequenced in a study of T cell changes during pregnancy in multiple sclerosis. The repertoire was sequenced with immunoSEQ multiplex PCR; TCRdb's copy has only in-frame clones and lacks some. The data contain 90,000 to 130,000 clones, about 94% of them seen just once; the ten biggest clones take up 1.5%. The sequenced sample was peripheral blood, obtained in the third trimester of pregnancy. Receptor source: a female donor with multiple sclerosis, enrolled in a pregnancy study.

The chain uses TRBV5-1 and TRBJ2-7; TRBD1 matches at 8 bases. This CDR3 has 15 residues. The germline CDR1 and CDR2 sequences are SGHRS and YFSETQ. After removal of 3 bases from V and 0 bases from J, the junction contained 5 bases not matched to a gene. This CDR3 is CASSWDRRTSYEQYF. CDR3 coding DNA: TGCGCCAGCAGCTGGGACAGGCGGACCTCCTACGAGCAGTACTTC. The whole variable domain, remainder taken from reference TRBV5-1 and TRBJ2-7, is KAGVTQTPRYLIKTRGQQVTLSCSPISGHRSVSWYQQTPGQGLQFLFEYFSETQRNKGNFPGRFSGRQFSNSRSEMNVSTLELGDSALYLCASSWDRRTSYEQYFGPGTRLTVT.

The chain employs TRBV5-8 and TRBJ2-3, with 9 nucleotides matching TRBD2. This CDR3 is built from 14 residues. CDR1 is SGHTS and CDR2 is YDEGEE in the germline V gene. Unmatched junction bases numbered 6, after V lost 4 bases and J lost 6 bases. The CDR3 loop reads CASSRLSGRDTQYF. The CDR3 region has the DNA TGTGCCAGCAGCCGCCTCAGCGGGAGGGATACGCAGTATTTT.

The V gene is TRBV5-1, the J gene TRBJ2-3; 10 bases align to TRBD2. CDR3 length equals 17 residues. V shed 0 bases and J 5 bases; nucleotides not matched to a gene: 9. Germline CDR1 and CDR2: SGHRS and YFSETQ. CDR3 sequence (DNA): TGCGCCAGCAGCTTGGCCGTCGCTAGCGGGAGTGGAGATACGCAGTATTTT. It codes for CASSLAVASGSGDTQYF. Full variable domain (missing parts from reference TRBV5-1 and TRBJ2-3): KAGVTQTPRYLIKTRGQQVTLSCSPISGHRSVSWYQQTPGQGLQFLFEYFSETQRNKGNFPGRFSGRQFSNSRSEMNVSTLELGDSALYLCASSLAVASGSGDTQYFGPGTRLTVL.

The table lists this clone with a count of one. The gene calls are TRBV19 and TRBJ1-4, with D tentatively TRBD1 (6 bases). V lost 10 bases to trimming and J lost 0 bases, with 9 bases between them. From germline, CDR1 is LNHDA and CDR2 SQIVND (reference sequence). CDR3 length equals 13 residues. The CDR3 protein is CATEGATNEKLFF. The CDR3 nucleotides read TGTGCCACCGAGGGGGCAACTAATGAAAAACTGTTTTTT. The full variable domain, its missing parts supplied by reference TRBV19 and TRBJ1-4, is DGGITQSPKYLFRKEGQNVTLSCEQNLNHDAMYWYRQDPGQGLRLIYYSQIVNDFQKGDIAEGYSVSREKKESFPLTVTSAQKNPTAFYLCATEGATNEKLFFGSGTQLSVL.

The gene calls are TRBV7-9 and TRBJ2-6; D is perhaps TRBD1 (5 bases). Per germline, CDR1 SEHNR and CDR2 FQNEAQ (reference sequence). Trimming cost V 1 base and J 4 bases, with 11 bases left between them. The CDR3 runs to 16 residues. CDR3 nucleotides: TGTGCCAGCAGCTTAGGTTGGGGCGCCGGGGCCAACGTCCTGACTTTC. It encodes CASSLGWGAGANVLTF.

In its sample, this clone was seen once. The rearrangement links TRBV18 to TRBJ1-1; D gene unclear. The CDR3 has 13 amino acids. Germline loops: CDR1 KGHSH, CDR2 LQKENI. Trimming removed 2 bases at V and 1 base at J, with 5 bases between. The CDR3 spells CASSPVRNTEAFF. The CDR3 DNA sequence: TGTGCCAGCTCACCAGTGAGGAACACTGAAGCTTTCTTT.

The chain is built from TRBV7-9 and TRBJ1-3; D is uncertain. V was trimmed by 5 bases and J by 5 bases, leaving 19 bases between them. Germline CDR1 and CDR2: SEHNR and FQNEAQ (reference sequence). CDR3 length equals 16 residues. CDR3 sequence (DNA): TGTGCCAGCAGCAAACCCCGCAGGAGGATCCGAAACACCATATATTTT. Amino acids: CASSKPRRRIRNTIYF.

This clone occurred once. The chain couples TRBV5-1 to TRBJ1-6, with 8 positions matching TRBD1. Trimming at V came to 0 bases and at J to 9 bases, leaving 8 bases not matched to a gene. Looked up from germline, CDR1 is SGHRS and CDR2 is YFSETQ. The CDR3 contains 16 residues. CDR3: CASSLAGRTGSSPLHF. DNA of the CDR3: TGCGCCAGCAGCTTGGCGGGGCGGACAGGGAGTTCACCCCTCCACTTT.

The chain links TRBV27 to TRBJ1-2; tentative D call: TRBD1 (6 bases). Germline lookup yields CDR1 MNHEY and CDR2 SMNVEV (reference sequence). Trimming took 2 bases from V and 0 from J, leaving 16 bases between them. This CDR3 is built from 17 residues. The CDR3 here is CASSLLGAGHANYGYTF. The CDR3 bases are TGTGCCAGCAGTTTACTGGGGGCGGGCCACGCTAACTATGGCTACACCTTC.

The table lists this clone with a count of one. The chain has TRBV28 and TRBJ1-3, with D maybe TRBD1 (6 bases). The CDR3 length is 17 residues. Per the germline V gene, CDR1 is MDHEN and CDR2 is SYDVKM. V gave up 5 bases and J gave up 0 bases, with 17 bases separating them. The CDR3 spells CASSPRTDVLSGNTIYF. The CDR3 coding sequence is TGTGCCAGCAGTCCTAGGACAGATGTCCTCTCTGGAAACACCATATATTTT.

This chain joins TRBV7-2 and TRBJ2-7, with 10 bases aligning to TRBD2. The CDR3 sequence is 15 residues long. V lost 6 bases and J lost 5; bases outside the gene matches: 10. CDR1 and CDR2 from the germline V gene are SGHTA and FQGNSA. In DNA form, the CDR3 reads TGTGCCAGCAGGCTTGAAGCGGGGGGGTCGAACGAGCAGTACTTC. It yields the protein CASRLEAGGSNEQYF.

The V call is TRBV9, the J call TRBJ2-3; 8 bases fit TRBD1. The germline gives CDR1 SGDLS, CDR2 YYNGEE. J gave up 0 bases and V 4 bases, and 7 bases lay outside the gene matches. The CDR3 has 16 amino acids. This CDR3 is CASSIRQGLSTDTQYF. CDR3 coding DNA: TGTGCCAGCAGCATTCGACAGGGGCTTAGCACAGATACGCAGTATTTT.

This clone was recorded only once. This sequence joins TRBV6-4 and TRBJ2-1; 11 bases are shared with TRBD2. Germline V gives CDR1 MRHNA, CDR2 SNTAGT. The CDR3 extends over 15 amino acids. Losses at the gene ends were 6 bases for V and 6 bases for J; bases not matched to a gene: 7. CDR3 DNA: TGTGCCAGCAGCCCACTAGCGGGGGCCCGCAATGAGCAGTTCTTC. It yields the protein CASSPLAGARNEQFF.

CDR3 protein: CASSRQGANGYTF. Written as DNA, the CDR3 is TGTGCCAGTAGCCGACAGGGGGCCAATGGCTACACCTTC. The genes are TRBV19 and TRBJ1-2, with 10 bases fitting TRBD1. Germline V CDR1 and CDR2: LNHDA, SQIVND (reference sequence). The V and J ends lost 6 bases and 6 bases, in that order; junction bases with no gene match: 4. The CDR3 extends over 13 amino acids. Together with reference TRBV19 and TRBJ1-2, the CDR3 gives the full variable domain: DGGITQSPKYLFRKEGQNVTLSCEQNLNHDAMYWYRQDPGQGLRLIYYSQIVNDFQKGDIAEGYSVSREKKESFPLTVTSAQKNPTAFYLCASSRQGANGYTFGSGTRLTVV.

The chain uses TRBV19 and TRBJ1-3; the D is unclear. The germline CDR1 and CDR2 sequences are LNHDA and SQIVND (reference sequence). The V end was cut by 10 bases, the J end by 0 bases, with 25 bases between. The CDR3 length is 18 residues. DNA of the CDR3: TGTGCCACCACCCTAAGACCTGAGACTGCCTACTCTGGAAACACCATATATTTT. As protein: CATTLRPETAYSGNTIYF. Drawing the rest from reference TRBV19 and TRBJ1-3, the complete variable domain is DGGITQSPKYLFRKEGQNVTLSCEQNLNHDAMYWYRQDPGQGLRLIYYSQIVNDFQKGDIAEGYSVSREKKESFPLTVTSAQKNPTAFYLCATTLRPETAYSGNTIYFGEGSWLTVV.

The gene calls are TRBV4-1 and TRBJ2-2; 9 bases are shared with TRBD2. The germline CDR1 and CDR2 sequences are MGHRA and YSYEKL. The CDR3 is 17 amino acids. The V segment lost 4 bases and the J segment 7 bases; nucleotides outside the gene matches: 13. CDR3 region: CASSPTLGGRANGELFF. The DNA for the CDR3 is TGCGCCAGCAGCCCAACTCTGGGCGGGAGGGCCAACGGGGAGCTGTTTTTT.

This clone appeared a single time. The gene calls are TRBV7-8 and TRBJ1-2; 10 bases are a match to TRBD1. The CDR3 totals 13 residues. Germline CDR1 SGHVS, CDR2 FQNEAQ. V lost 3 bases, J lost 8 bases, and 3 bases stayed unmatched. In nucleotides, the CDR3 is TGTGCCAGCAGCTTGTTGACAGGGGGCGGCTACACCTTC. Amino acid sequence: CASSLLTGGGYTF. The full variable domain, rest sourced from reference TRBV7-8 and TRBJ1-2, is GAGVSQSPRYKVAKRGQDVALRCDPISGHVSLFWYQQALGQGPEFLTYFQNEAQLDKSGLPSDRFFAERPEGSVSTLKIQRTQQEDSAVYLCASSLLTGGGYTFGSGTRLTVV.

This chain uses TRBV7-6 with TRBJ2-7, with TRBD2 identical over 12 bases. Germline V gene data show CDR1 as SGHVS and CDR2 as FNYEAQ. The CDR3 extends over 18 amino acids. The trim removed 1 base at V and 4 bases at J, leaving 11 bases unmatched. CDR3 DNA sequence: TGTGCCAGCAGCTTAGTTAGGGCTAGCGGGGGGGCGAGTTACGAGCAGTACTTC. Translation gives CASSLVRASGGASYEQYF.

This clone was counted a single time. The V call is TRBV7-2, the J call TRBJ1-4; D might be TRBD1 (5 bases). Trimming stripped 6 bases from V and 3 bases from J, with 14 bases between. The CDR3 is made up of 15 amino acids. CDR1 and CDR2 (germline): SGHTA, FQGNSA. The CDR3 region is CASSTRGRANEKLFF. The CDR3 DNA is TGTGCCAGCAGTACCCGGGGGAGAGCTAATGAAAAACTGTTTTTT.

DNA of the CDR3: TGTGCCAGCAGTGAACAGGGGACAGGGACAGATACGCAGTATTTT. This gives the protein CASSEQGTGTDTQYF. The chain recombines TRBV6-4 with TRBJ2-3; 9 bases map to TRBD1. The CDR3 is made up of 15 amino acids. V shed 3 bases, J shed 3 bases, and the junction held 4 bases outside the gene matches. Germline assignment: CDR1 MRHNA and CDR2 SNTAGT.

V usage is TRBV9 and J usage is TRBJ1-2, with 7 bases lining up with TRBD1. Germline V gene sequence: CDR1 SGDLS, CDR2 YYNGEE. The length of the CDR3 is 15 residues. V gave up 4 bases and J gave up 0 bases; unmatched junction bases: 6. In nucleotides, the CDR3 is TGTGCCAGCAGCCTCGGGACAGCTTCTAACTATGGCTACACCTTC. Translated: CASSLGTASNYGYTF.

The V call is TRBV10-3, the J call TRBJ1-4, with D uncertain. Trimming removed 7 bases from V and 8 bases from J, with 8 bases in between. The CDR3 sequence is 11 residues long. Germline V lookup: CDR1 ENHRY, CDR2 SYGVKD. CDR3 sequence reads: CAIKAGEKLFF. DNA for the CDR3: TGTGCCATCAAAGCCGGGGAAAAACTGTTTTTT.

The V call is TRBV5-4, the J call TRBJ2-3, with D unclear. This CDR3 comprises 14 residues. The V and J ends lost 2 bases and 3 bases respectively, with 10 bases between them. Germline CDR1 and CDR2: SGHNT and YYREEE (reference sequence). CDR3 protein: CASSLSQRTDTQYF. In DNA form, the CDR3 reads TGTGCCAGCAGCTTAAGTCAGAGGACAGATACGCAGTATTTT.

This sequence joins TRBV6-6 and TRBJ1-2; D uncertain. V shed 0 bases and J shed 1 base, with 12 bases lying between them. The CDR3 loop spans 16 amino acids. Germline V gene lookup returns CDR1 MNHNY and CDR2 SVGAGI (reference sequence). The CDR3 sequence: CASSYSRSVGNYGYTF. For the CDR3, the DNA is TGTGCCAGCAGTTACTCGAGGTCAGTCGGTAACTATGGCTACACCTTC.

This chain uses TRBV7-2 with TRBJ1-3; possible D gene TRBD1, 6 bases. CDR1 and CDR2 from the germline V gene are SGHTA and FQGNSA. V was cut by 6 bases and J by 0 bases, with 12 bases left in between. This CDR3 comprises 15 residues. The CDR3 loop is CASRLTGLSGNTIYF. CDR3 bases: TGTGCCAGCAGACTCACAGGGCTCTCTGGAAACACCATATATTTT.

The chain is built from TRBV19 and TRBJ2-5; 7 positions agree with TRBD1. Germline CDR1 LNHDA, CDR2 SQIVND (reference sequence). This CDR3 contains 13 residues. V lost 3 bases, J lost 2 bases, and 0 bases stayed unmatched. This CDR3 is CASSMDRQETQYF. The CDR3 nucleotides are TGTGCCAGTAGTATGGACAGGCAAGAGACCCAGTACTTC.

This sequence joins TRBV5-1 and TRBJ1-1; TRBD1 is a possible D gene (5 bases). This CDR3 has 16 amino acids. CDR1 is SGHRS and CDR2 is YFSETQ in the germline V gene. Trimming cost V 3 bases and J 1 base, with 16 bases left between them. This CDR3 is CASSSHITGPNTEAFF. The CDR3 DNA sequence: TGCGCCAGCAGCTCCCATATAACAGGACCGAACACTGAAGCTTTCTTT.

The V call is TRBV27, the J call TRBJ2-1; 13 bases agree with TRBD2. V was clipped by 5 bases and J by 9 bases; unmatched bases: 4. This CDR3 has 14 amino acids. Germline V gives CDR1 MNHEY, CDR2 SMNVEV (reference sequence). The DNA for the CDR3 is TGTGCCAGCAGTGAACTAGCGGGAGGGAGTGAGCAGTTCTTC. Translated, it gives CASSELAGGSEQFF.

The chain carries TRBV5-1 and TRBJ2-7; 7 bases map to TRBD1. J lost 6 bases, V lost 4 bases, and 16 bases had no gene match. The CDR3 runs to 16 residues. Germline-derived CDR1 and CDR2 are SGHRS and YFSETQ. The CDR3 here is CASSANRGSPTREQYF. The CDR3 region has the DNA TGCGCCAGCAGCGCCAACAGGGGATCCCCTACTCGCGAGCAGTACTTC.

This rearrangement joins TRBV7-3 to TRBJ2-2; possibly TRBD1 for D (5 bases). Per germline, CDR1 SGHTA and CDR2 FQGTGA. V dropped 1 base and J dropped 5 bases, with 11 bases sitting between them. This CDR3 contains 15 residues. The chain's CDR3 is CASSLNRGSTGELFF. CDR3 DNA: TGTGCCAGCAGCTTAAATAGGGGTTCAACCGGGGAGCTGTTTTTT.

The genes are TRBV5-4 and TRBJ1-3, with D perhaps TRBD1 (6 bases). V was cut by 4 bases and J by 4 bases, with 12 bases left in between. CDR1 and CDR2 from the germline V gene are SGHNT and YYREEE (reference sequence). CDR3 length equals 14 residues. The CDR3 spells CASSPRTEGNTIYF. DNA of the CDR3: TGTGCCAGCAGCCCAAGGACAGAAGGAAACACCATATATTTT.

The chain has TRBV27 and TRBJ1-5, with unresolved D. The CDR3 runs 16 residues. Trimming took 0 bases from V and 2 from J, leaving 11 bases between them. CDR1 and CDR2 from the germline V gene are MNHEY and SMNVEV (reference sequence). The CDR3 DNA reads as TGTGCCAGCAGTTTATCCCCCATATTAGGCAATCAGCCCCAGCATTTT. This translates into CASSLSPILGNQPQHF.